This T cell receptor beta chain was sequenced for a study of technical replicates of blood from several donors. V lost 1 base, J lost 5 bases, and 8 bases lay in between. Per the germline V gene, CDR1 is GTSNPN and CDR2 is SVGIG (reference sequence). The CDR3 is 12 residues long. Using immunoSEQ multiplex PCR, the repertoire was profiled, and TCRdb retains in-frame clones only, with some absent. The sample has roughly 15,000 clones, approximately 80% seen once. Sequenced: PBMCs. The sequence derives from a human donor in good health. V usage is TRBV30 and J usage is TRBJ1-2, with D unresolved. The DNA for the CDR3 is TGTGCCTGGAGTGATGGCAGTTATGGCTACACCTTC. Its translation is CAWSDGSYGYTF.